This T cell receptor (beta chain) is from a study of T-cell reconstitution after alpha-beta-depleted transplantation in children. The TCRbeta library was prepared with unique molecular identifiers. TCRdb re-derived calls from the PCR reads in MiXCR, one entry per CDR3 protein. Counted here are fewer than 550,000 distinct CDR3 sequences, about 16% occurring once; the ten biggest clones make up roughly 29%. There are 12 residues in the CDR3. V was shortened by 4 bases and J by 7 bases, with 6 bases between the two germline ends. Germline CDR1 and CDR2: KGHDR and SFDVKD. Sequenced here: PBMCs, mostly from graft donor cells, sampled 360 days after TCRalphabeta/CD19-depleted stem cell transplant. This clonotype was sampled from a boy under three years old who had a stem cell transplant for Wiskott-Aldrich syndrome, so the T cells may come from the graft donor. The chain is built from TRBV24-1 and TRBJ2-2; D ambiguous. The CDR3 protein is CATSECNGELFF. The CDR3 coding sequence is TGTGCCACCAGTGAGTGTAACGGGGAGCTGTTTTTT.